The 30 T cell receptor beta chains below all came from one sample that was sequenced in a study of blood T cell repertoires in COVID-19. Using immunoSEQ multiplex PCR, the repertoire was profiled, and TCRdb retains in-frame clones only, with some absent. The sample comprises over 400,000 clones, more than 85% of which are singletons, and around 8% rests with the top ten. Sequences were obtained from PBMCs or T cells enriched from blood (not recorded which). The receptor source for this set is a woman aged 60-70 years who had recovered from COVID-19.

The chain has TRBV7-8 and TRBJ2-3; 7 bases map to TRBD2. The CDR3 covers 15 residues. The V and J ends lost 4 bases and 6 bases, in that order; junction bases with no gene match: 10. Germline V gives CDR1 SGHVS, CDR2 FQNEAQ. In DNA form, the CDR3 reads TGTGCCAGCAGCTCACCCGGACTAGTAGGGGATACGCAGTATTTT. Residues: CASSSPGLVGDTQYF.

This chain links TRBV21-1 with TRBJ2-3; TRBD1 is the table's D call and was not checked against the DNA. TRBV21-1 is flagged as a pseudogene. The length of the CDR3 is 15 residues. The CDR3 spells CASSKGDRGEDTQYF. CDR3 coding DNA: TGTGCCAGCAGCAAAGGGGACAGGGGGGAAGATACGCAGTATTTT.

The DNA of the CDR3 is TGTGCCAGCACCTACTATCCTCGGGACAGGGCTTATCAGCCCCAGCATTTT. It encodes CASTYYPRDRAYQPQHF. V gene TRBV7-8 combines with J gene TRBJ1-5, with 9 bases that match TRBD1. The CDR3 length is 17 residues. CDR1 SGHVS and CDR2 FQNEAQ come from the germline V gene. V gave up 7 bases and J gave up 5 bases; unmatched junction bases: 15.

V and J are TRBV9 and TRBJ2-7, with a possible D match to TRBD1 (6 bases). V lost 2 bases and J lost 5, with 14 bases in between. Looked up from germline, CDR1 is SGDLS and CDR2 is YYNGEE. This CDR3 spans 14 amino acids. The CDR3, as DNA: TGTGCCAGCAGCGTCCAGGGGAGCTCTCACGAGCAGTACTTC. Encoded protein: CASSVQGSSHEQYF.

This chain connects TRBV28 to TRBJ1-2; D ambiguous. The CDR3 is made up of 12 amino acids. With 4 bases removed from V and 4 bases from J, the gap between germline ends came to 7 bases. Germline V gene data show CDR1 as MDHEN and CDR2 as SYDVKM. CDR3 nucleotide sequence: TGTGCCAGCAGTTCAGGATCCTATGGCTACACCTTC. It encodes CASSSGSYGYTF.

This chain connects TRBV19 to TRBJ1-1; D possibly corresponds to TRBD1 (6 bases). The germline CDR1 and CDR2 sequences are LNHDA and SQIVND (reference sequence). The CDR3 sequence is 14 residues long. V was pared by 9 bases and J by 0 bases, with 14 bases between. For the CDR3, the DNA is TGTGCCAGCCTATCAGGGGCGCTGAACACTGAAGCTTTCTTT. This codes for CASLSGALNTEAFF.

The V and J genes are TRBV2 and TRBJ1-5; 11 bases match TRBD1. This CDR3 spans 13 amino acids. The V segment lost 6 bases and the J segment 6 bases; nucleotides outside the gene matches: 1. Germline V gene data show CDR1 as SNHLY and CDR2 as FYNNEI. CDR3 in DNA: TGTGCCAGCAGGGGGACAGGGGGTCAGCCCCAGCATTTT. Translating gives CASRGTGGQPQHF.

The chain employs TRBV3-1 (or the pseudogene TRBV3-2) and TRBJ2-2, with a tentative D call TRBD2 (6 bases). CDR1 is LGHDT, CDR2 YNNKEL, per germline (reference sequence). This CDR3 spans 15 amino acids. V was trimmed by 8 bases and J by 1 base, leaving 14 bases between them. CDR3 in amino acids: CASRRANGNTGELFF. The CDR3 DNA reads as TGTGCCAGCCGGAGGGCAAACGGGAACACCGGGGAGCTGTTTTTT.

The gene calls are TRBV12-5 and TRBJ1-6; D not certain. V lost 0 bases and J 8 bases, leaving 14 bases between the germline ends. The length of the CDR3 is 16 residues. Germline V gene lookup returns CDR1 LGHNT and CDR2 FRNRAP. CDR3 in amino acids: CASGLVPGLRDSPLHF. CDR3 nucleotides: TGTGCTAGTGGTTTGGTTCCCGGACTGAGGGATTCACCCCTCCACTTT.

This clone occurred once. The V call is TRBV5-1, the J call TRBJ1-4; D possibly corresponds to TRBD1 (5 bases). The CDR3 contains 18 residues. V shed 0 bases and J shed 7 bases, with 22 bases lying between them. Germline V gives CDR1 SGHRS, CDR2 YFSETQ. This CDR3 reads CASSLGQGGPPATEKLFF. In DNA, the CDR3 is TGCGCCAGCAGCTTGGGGCAGGGAGGGCCCCCGGCAACTGAAAAACTGTTTTTT.

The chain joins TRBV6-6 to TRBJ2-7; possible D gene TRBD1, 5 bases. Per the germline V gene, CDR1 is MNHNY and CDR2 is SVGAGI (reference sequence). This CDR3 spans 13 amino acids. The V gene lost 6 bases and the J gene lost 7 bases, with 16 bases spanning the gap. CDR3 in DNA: TGTGCCAGCAGCCGACCTCCAGGGAAAGAGCAGTACGTC. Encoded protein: CASSRPPGKEQYV.

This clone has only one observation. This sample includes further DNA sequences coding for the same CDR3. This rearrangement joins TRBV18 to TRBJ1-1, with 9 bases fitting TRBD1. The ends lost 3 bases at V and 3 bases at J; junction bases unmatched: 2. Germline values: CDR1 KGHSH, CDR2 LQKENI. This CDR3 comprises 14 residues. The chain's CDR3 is CASSPRQGDTEAFF. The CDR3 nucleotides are TGTGCCAGCTCACCCCGACAGGGGGACACTGAAGCTTTCTTT.

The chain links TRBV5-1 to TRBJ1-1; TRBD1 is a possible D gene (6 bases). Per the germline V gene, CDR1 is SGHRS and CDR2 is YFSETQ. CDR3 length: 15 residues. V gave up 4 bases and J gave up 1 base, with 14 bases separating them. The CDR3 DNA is TGCGCCAGCAGCCCCCAAGGCAGGGGGAACACTGAAGCTTTCTTT. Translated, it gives CASSPQGRGNTEAFF.

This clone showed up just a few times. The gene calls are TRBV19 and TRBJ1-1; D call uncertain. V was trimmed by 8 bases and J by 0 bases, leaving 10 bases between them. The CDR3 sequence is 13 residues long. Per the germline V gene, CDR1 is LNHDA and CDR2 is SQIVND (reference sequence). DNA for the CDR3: TGTGCCAGTTCGCAGTCCTTGAACACTGAAGCTTTCTTT. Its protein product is CASSQSLNTEAFF.

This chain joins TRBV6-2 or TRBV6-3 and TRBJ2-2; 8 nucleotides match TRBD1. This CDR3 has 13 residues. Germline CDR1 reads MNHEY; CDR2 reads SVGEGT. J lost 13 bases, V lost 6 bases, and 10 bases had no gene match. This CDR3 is CASSSLGQGGLFF. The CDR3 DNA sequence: TGTGCCAGCAGCTCACTCGGACAGGGAGGGCTGTTTTTT.

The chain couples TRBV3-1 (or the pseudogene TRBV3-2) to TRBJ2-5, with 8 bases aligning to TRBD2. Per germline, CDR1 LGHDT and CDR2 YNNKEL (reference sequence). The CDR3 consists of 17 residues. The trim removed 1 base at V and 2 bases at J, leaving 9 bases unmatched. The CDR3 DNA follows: TGTGCCAGCAGCCAAGCATGGATTCGGGGGGGGCAAGAGACCCAGTACTTC. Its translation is CASSQAWIRGGQETQYF.

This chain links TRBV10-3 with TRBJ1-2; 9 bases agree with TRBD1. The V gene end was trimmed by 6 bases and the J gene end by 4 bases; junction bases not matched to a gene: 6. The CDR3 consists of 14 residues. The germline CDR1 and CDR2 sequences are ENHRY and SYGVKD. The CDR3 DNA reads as TGTGCCATCAGGGGGACAGGGTACTTCTATGGCTACACCTTC. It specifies CAIRGTGYFYGYTF.

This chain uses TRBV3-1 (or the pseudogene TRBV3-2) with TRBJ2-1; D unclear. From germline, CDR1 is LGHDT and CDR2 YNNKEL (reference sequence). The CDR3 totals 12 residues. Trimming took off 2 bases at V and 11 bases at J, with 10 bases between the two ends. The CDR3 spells CASSQTHLQQFF. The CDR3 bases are TGTGCCAGCAGCCAAACTCACCTTCAGCAGTTCTTC.

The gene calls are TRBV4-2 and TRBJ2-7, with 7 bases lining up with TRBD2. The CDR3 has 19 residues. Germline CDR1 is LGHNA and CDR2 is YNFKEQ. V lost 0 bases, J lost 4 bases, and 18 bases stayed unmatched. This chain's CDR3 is CASSQDLVIGQRGRYEQYF. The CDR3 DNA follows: TGTGCCAGCAGCCAAGATCTGGTGATCGGCCAGCGGGGTAGGTACGAGCAGTACTTC.

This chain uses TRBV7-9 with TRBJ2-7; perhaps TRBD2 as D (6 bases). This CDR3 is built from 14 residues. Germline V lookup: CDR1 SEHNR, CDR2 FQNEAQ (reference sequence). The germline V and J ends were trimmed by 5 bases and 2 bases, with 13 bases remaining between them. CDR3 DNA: TGTGCCAGCAGCCGGGGGACGGGGGCCTACGAGCAGTACTTC. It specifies CASSRGTGAYEQYF.

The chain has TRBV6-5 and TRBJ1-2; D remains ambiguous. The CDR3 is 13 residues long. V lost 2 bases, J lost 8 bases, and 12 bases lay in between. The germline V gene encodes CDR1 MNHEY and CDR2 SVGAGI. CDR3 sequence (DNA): TGTGCCAGCAGTTACCCCTCTACCGCCGGCTACACCTTC. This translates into CASSYPSTAGYTF.

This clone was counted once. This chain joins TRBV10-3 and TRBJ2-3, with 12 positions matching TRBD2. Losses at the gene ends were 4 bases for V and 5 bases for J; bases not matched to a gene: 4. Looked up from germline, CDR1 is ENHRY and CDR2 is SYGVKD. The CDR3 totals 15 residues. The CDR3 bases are TGTGCCATCAGTGCTAGCGGGGGGGCTGGAGATACGCAGTATTTT. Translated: CAISASGGAGDTQYF.

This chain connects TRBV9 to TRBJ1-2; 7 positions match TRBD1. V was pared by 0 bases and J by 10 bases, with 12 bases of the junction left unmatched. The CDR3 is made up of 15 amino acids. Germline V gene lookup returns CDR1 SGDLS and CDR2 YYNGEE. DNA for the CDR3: TGTGCCAGCAGCGTAGGTCAGTTAGGGACAGCCTCCTACACCTTC. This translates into CASSVGQLGTASYTF.

The CDR3 sequence is CASSRGTENTEAFF. CDR3 DNA: TGTGCCAGTTCCCGGGGGACAGAGAACACTGAAGCTTTCTTT. The chain is built from TRBV6-5 and TRBJ1-1, with 7 nucleotides matching TRBD1. With 9 bases clipped from V and 1 base from J, the junction kept 8 bases outside the gene matches. Germline CDR1 and CDR2: MNHEY and SVGAGI. CDR3 length equals 14 residues.

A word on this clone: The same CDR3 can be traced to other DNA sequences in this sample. CDR3 sequence reads: CASSYDRDYEQYV. CDR3 nucleotide sequence: TGTGCCAGCAGTTACGACAGGGACTACGAGCAGTACGTC. The genes are TRBV6-2 or TRBV6-3 and TRBJ2-7; TRBD1 aligns across 7 bases. The CDR3 is 13 amino acids. Germline V gene lookup returns CDR1 MNHEY and CDR2 SVGEGT. Unmatched junction bases numbered 1, after V lost 2 bases and J lost 3 bases.

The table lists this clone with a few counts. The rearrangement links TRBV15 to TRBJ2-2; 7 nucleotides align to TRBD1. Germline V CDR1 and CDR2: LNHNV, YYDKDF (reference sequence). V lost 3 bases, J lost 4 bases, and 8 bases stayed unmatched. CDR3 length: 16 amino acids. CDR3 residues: CATSSTGVHTTGELFF. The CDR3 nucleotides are TGTGCCACCAGCAGTACAGGGGTCCATACCACCGGGGAGCTGTTTTTT.

This chain's CDR3 is CASSQDRSAGQKGNGYTF. CDR3 DNA: TGTGCCAGCAGCCAAGATCGTAGTGCGGGACAGAAGGGGAATGGCTACACCTTC. This sequence joins TRBV4-2 and TRBJ1-2; 7 bases agree with TRBD1. The V gene end was trimmed by 0 bases and the J gene end by 6 bases; junction bases not matched to a gene: 16. This CDR3 has 18 residues. The V gene's germline CDR1 is LGHNA and CDR2 YNFKEQ.

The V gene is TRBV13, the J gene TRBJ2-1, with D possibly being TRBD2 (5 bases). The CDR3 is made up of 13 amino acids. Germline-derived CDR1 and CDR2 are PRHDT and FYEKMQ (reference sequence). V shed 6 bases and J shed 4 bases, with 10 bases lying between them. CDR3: CASRGGWYNEQFF. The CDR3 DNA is TGTGCCAGCAGGGGCGGGTGGTACAATGAGCAGTTCTTC. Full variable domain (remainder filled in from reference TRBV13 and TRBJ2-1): AAGVIQSPRHLIKEKRETATLKCYPIPRHDTVYWYQQGPGQDPQFLISFYEKMQSDKGSIPDRFSAQQFSDYHSELNMSSLELGDSALYFCASRGGWYNEQFFGPGTRLTVL.

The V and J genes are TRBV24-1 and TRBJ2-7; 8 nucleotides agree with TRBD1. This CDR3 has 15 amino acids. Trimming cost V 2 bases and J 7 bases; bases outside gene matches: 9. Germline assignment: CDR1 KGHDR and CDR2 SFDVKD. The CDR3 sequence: CATSDSGTGVREQYF. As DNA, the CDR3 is TGTGCCACCAGTGATTCCGGGACAGGAGTAAGAGAGCAGTACTTC.

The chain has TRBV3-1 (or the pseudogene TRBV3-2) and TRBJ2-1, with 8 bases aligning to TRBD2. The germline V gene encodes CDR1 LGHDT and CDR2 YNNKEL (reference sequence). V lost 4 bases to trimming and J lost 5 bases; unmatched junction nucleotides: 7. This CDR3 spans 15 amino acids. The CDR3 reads CASSRGTRTNNEQFF. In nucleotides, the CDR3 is TGTGCCAGCAGCCGCGGGACTAGGACTAACAATGAGCAGTTCTTC.